This T cell receptor (beta chain) was obtained from a study of T cell repertoires in cytomegalovirus infection. Study-wide context: CMV infection and matching HLA type were both indicated by public TCR beta signatures. The study's findings and limits: The ex vivo response showed dominance by HLA-C-restricted CMV-specific TCR beta clonotypes.

As regards this clonotype: As yet, its antigen is unknown.

TCRdb re-called the reads through MiXCR, storing one row per CDR3 protein. Of about 830,000 distinct CDR3 sequences listed, around a third are singletons. V lost 8 bases to trimming and J lost 6 bases; unmatched junction nucleotides: 7. The CDR3 spans 14 residues. The germline V gene has CDR1 LNHDA and CDR2 SQIVND (reference sequence). The sequence was obtained from a human donor in good health (CMV status not recorded). Some clones in this sample may be carry-over from other donors' samples. The chain combines TRBV19 with TRBJ2-2; 9 nucleotides line up with TRBD1. The specimen comprised cultured CD8+ T cells from PBMCs, sampled from culture after CMV antigen stimulation. For the CDR3, the DNA is TGTGCCAGTGCACAGGGGGCTTTGGCCGGGGAGCTGTTTTTT. Its protein product is CASAQGALAGELFF.